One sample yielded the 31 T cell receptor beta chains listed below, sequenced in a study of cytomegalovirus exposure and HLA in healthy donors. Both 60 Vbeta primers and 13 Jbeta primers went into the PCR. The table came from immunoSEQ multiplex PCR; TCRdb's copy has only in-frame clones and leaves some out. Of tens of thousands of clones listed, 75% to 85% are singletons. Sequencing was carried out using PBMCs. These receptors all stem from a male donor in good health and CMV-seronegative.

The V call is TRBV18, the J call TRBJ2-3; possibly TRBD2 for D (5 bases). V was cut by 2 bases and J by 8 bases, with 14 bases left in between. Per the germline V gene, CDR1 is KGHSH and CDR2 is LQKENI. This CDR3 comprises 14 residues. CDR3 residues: CASSPNPSAGTQYF. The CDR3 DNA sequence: TGTGCCAGCTCACCAAATCCCTCTGCGGGTACGCAGTATTTT.

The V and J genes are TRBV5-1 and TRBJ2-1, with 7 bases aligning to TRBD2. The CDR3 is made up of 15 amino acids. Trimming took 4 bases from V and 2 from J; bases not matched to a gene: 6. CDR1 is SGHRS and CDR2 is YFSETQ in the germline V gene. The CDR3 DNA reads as TGCGCCAGCAGCCCAGGGAGGGGTGCCTACAATGAGCAGTTCTTC. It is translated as CASSPGRGAYNEQFF.

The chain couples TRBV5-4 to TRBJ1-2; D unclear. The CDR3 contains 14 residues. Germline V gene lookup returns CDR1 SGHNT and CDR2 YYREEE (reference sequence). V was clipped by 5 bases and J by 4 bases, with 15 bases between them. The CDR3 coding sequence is TGTGCCAGCAGTCTCGGTAGGTCGGGCTATGGCTACACCTTC. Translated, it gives CASSLGRSGYGYTF.

This CDR3 is CASSDERRDTEAFF. The CDR3 DNA is TGTGCCAGCAGTGATGAGCGCAGGGACACTGAAGCTTTCTTT. The chain recombines TRBV25-1 with TRBJ1-1, with D possibly TRBD1 on 5 matching bases. Germline V gene sequence: CDR1 MGHDK, CDR2 SYGVNS. The ends were cut back, 3 bases at V and 3 bases at J, with 11 bases in the middle. CDR3 length: 14 residues.

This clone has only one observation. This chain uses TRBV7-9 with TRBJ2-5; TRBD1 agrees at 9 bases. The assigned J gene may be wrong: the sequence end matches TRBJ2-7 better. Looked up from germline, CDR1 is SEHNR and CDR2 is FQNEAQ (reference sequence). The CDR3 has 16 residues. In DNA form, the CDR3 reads TGTGCCAGCAGCCCGACTTCGGGACAGGGTACCTACGAGCAGTACTTC. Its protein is CASSPTSGQGTYEQYF.

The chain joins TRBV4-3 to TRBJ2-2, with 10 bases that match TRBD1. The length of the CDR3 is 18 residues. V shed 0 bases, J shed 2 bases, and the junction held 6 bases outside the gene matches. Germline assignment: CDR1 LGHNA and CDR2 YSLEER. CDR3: CASSQDPGTGENTGELFF. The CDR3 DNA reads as TGCGCCAGCAGCCAAGATCCGGGGACAGGGGAAAACACCGGGGAGCTGTTTTTT.

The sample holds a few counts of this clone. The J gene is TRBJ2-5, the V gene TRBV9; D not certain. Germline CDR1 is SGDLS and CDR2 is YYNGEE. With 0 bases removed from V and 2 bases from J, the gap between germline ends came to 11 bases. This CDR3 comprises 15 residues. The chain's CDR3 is CASSVATTVQETQYF. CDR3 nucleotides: TGTGCCAGCAGCGTAGCTACAACAGTACAAGAGACCCAGTACTTC.

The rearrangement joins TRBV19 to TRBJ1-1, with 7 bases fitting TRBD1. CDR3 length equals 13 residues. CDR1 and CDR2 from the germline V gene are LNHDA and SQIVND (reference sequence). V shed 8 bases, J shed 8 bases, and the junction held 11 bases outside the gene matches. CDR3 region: CASGDSHDAEAFF. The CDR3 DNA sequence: TGTGCCAGTGGGGACAGTCATGACGCGGAAGCTTTCTTT.

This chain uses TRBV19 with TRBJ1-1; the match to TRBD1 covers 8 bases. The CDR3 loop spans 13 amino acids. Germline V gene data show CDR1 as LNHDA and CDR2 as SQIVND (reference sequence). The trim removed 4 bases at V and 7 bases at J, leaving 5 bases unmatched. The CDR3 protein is CASSRAGGNEAFF. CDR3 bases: TGTGCCAGTAGTAGGGCAGGGGGCAATGAAGCTTTCTTT.

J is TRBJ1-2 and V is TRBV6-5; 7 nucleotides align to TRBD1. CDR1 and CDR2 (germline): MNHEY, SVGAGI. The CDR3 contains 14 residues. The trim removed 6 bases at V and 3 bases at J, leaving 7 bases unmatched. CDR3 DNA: TGTGCCAGCAGCCGGATCAGGGGGGACTATGGCTACACCTTC. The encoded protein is CASSRIRGDYGYTF.

The DNA for the CDR3 is TGTGCCAGCTCACCACCCAGTTCCTACAATGAGCAGTTCTTC. Amino acids: CASSPPSSYNEQFF. The rearrangement links TRBV18 to TRBJ2-1, with D unresolved. V gave up 0 bases and J gave up 1 base, with 4 bases separating them. The germline gives CDR1 KGHSH, CDR2 LQKENI. The CDR3 loop spans 14 amino acids.

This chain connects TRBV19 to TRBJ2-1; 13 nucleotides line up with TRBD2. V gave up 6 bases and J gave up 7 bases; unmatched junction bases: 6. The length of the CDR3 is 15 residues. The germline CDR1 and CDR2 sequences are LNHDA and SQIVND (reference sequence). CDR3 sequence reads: CASSEGLAGWNEQFF. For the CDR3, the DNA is TGTGCCAGTAGCGAGGGACTAGCGGGATGGAATGAGCAGTTCTTC.

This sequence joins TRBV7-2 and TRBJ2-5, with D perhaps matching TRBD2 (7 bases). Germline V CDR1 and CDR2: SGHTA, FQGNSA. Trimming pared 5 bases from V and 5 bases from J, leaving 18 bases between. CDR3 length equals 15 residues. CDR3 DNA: TGTGCCAGCAGCGTCGCGGGGGCCTGGATTGAGACCCAGTACTTC. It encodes CASSVAGAWIETQYF. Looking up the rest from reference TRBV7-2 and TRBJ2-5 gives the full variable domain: GAGVSQSPSNKVTEKGKDVELRCDPISGHTALYWYRQSLGQGLEFLIYFQGNSAPDKSGLPSDRFSAERTGGSVSTLTIQRTQQEDSAVYLCASSVAGAWIETQYFGPGTRLLVL.

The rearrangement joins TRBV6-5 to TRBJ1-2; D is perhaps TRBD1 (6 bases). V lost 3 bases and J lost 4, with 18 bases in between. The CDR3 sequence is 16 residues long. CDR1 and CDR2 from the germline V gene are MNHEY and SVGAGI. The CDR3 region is CASSYEATGRSYGYTF. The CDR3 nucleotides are TGTGCCAGCAGTTATGAGGCCACAGGGCGAAGCTATGGCTACACCTTC.

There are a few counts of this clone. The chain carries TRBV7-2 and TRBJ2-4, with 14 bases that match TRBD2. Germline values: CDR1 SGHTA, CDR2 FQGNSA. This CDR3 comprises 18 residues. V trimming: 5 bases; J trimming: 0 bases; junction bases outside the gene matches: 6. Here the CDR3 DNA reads TGTGCCAGCAGCCCACGGACTAGCGGGGGGCCAGCCAAAAACATTCAGTACTTC. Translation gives CASSPRTSGGPAKNIQYF.

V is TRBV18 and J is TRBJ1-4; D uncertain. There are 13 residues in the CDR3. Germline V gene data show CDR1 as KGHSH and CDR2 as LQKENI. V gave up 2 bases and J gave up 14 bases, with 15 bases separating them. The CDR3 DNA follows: TGTGCCAGCTCACCAGCGTTGGAGGGCCGCCTGTTTTTT. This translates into CASSPALEGRLFF.

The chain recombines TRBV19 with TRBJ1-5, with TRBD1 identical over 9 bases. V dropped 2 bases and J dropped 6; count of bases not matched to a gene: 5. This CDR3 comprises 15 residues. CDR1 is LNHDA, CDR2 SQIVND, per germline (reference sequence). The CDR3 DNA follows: TGTGCCAGTAGTATACAGGGACAGGGAGGTCAGCCCCAGCATTTT. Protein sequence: CASSIQGQGGQPQHF.

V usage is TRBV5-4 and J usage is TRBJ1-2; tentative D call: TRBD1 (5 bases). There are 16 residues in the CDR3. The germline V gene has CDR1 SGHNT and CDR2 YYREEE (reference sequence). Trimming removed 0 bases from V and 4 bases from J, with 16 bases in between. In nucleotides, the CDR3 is TGTGCCAGCAGCTTGGTTCCTGTGGGGGGTGGCTATGGCTACACCTTC. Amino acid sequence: CASSLVPVGGGYGYTF.

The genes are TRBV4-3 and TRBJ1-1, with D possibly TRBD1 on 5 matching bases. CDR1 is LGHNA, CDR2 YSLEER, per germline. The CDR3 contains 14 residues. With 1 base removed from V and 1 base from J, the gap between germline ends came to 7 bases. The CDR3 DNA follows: TGCGCCAGCAGCCAAGCCAGGGCGAACACTGAAGCTTTCTTT. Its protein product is CASSQARANTEAFF.

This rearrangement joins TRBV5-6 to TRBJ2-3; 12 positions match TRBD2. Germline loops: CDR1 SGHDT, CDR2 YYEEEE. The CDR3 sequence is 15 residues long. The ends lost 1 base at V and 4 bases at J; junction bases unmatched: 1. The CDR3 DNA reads TGTGCCAGCAGCTTGACTAGCGGGGGGTCAGATACGCAGTATTTT. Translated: CASSLTSGGSDTQYF. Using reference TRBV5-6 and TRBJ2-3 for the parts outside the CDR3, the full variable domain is DAGVTQSPTHLIKTRGQQVTLRCSPKSGHDTVSWYQQALGQGPQFIFQYYEEEERQRGNFPDRFSGHQFPNYSSELNVNALLLGDSALYLCASSLTSGGSDTQYFGPGTRLTVL.

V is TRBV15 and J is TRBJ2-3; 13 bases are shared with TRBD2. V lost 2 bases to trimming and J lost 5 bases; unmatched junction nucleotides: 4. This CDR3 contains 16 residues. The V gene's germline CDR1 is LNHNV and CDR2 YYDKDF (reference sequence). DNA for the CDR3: TGTGCCACCAGCAGAAGGACTAGCGGGGGTCGAGATACGCAGTATTTT. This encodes CATSRRTSGGRDTQYF.

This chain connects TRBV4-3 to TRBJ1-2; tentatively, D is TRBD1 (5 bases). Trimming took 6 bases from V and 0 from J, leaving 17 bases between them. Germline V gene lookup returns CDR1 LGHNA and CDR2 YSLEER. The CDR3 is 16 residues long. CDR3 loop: CASSQLGGSSNYGYTF. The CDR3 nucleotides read TGCGCCAGCAGTCAACTGGGGGGGTCCTCTAACTATGGCTACACCTTC.

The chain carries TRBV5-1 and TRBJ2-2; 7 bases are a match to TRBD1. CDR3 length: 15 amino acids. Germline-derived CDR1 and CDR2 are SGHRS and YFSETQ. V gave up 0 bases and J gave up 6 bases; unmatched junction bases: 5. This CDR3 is CASSLGQGLAGELFF. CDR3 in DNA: TGCGCCAGCAGCTTGGGACAGGGATTGGCCGGGGAGCTGTTTTTT.

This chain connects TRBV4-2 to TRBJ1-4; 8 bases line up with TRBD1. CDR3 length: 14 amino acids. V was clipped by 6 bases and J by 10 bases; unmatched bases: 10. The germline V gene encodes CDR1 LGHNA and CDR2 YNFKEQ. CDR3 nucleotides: TGTGCCAGCAGGAAGGACAGGGACACTGGAAAACTGTTTTTT. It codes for CASRKDRDTGKLFF.

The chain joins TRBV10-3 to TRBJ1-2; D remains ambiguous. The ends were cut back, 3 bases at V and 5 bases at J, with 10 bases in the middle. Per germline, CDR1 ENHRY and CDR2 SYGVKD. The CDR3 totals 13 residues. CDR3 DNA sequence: TGTGCCATCAGTGACTTCGGACTATATGGCTACACCTTC. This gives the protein CAISDFGLYGYTF.

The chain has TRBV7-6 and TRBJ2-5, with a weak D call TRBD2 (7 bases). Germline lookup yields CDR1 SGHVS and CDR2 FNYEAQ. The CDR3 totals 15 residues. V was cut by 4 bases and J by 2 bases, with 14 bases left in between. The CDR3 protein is CASSWAGAPQETQYF. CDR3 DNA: TGTGCCAGCAGCTGGGCGGGGGCACCACAAGAGACCCAGTACTTC.

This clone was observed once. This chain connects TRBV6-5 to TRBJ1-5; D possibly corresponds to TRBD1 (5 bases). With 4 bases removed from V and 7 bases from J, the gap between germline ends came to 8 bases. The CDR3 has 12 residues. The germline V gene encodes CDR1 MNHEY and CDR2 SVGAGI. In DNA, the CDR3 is TGTGCCAGCAGTTCTGACAGCCAGCCCCAGCATTTT. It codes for CASSSDSQPQHF.

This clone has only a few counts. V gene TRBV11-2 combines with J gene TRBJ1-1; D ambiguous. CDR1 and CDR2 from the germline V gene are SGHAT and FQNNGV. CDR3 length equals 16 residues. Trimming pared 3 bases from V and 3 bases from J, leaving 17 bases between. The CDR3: CASSFFGEIRDTEAFF. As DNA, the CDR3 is TGTGCCAGCAGCTTTTTCGGAGAAATCAGAGACACTGAAGCTTTCTTT.

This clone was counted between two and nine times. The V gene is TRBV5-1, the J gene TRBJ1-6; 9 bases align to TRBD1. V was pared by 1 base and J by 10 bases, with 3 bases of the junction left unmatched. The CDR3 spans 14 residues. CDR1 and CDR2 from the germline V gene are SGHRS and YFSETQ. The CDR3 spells CASSLWTGESPLHF. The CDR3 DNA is TGCGCCAGCAGCTTGTGGACAGGGGAATCACCCCTCCACTTT.

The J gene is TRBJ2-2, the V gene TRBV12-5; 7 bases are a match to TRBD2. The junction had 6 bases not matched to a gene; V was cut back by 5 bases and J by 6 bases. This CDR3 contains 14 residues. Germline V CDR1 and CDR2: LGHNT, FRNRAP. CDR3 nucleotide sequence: TGTGCTAGTGGTCCCCGGGGGGATGCCGGGGAGCTGTTTTTT. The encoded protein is CASGPRGDAGELFF.

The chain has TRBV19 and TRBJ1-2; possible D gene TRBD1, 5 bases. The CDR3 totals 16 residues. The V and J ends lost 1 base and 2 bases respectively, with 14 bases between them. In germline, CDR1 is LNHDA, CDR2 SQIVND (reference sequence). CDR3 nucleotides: TGTGCCAGTAGTATAGCCTCAATTGACAGAAACTATGGCTACACCTTC. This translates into CASSIASIDRNYGYTF.